What follows are 16 T cell receptor beta chains derived from one specimen sequenced in a study of T cells in Graves' hyperthyroidism and ophthalmopathy. Amplification of TCR beta CDR3 regions used RNA as the template. First-round RT-PCR targeting the TCR CDR3 was performed with the HTBI primer set. TCRdb independently ran MiXCR on the multiplex PCR reads; one entry per CDR3 protein. This table has a few hundred thousand distinct CDR3 sequences, roughly 13% appearing once. The sequenced sample consisted of blood. The receptor source for this set is a young woman with Graves' hyperthyroidism.

In regard to this clonotype: Just one base apart from a much larger clone, this may be a read error. V and J are TRBV2 and TRBJ1-5; weak D call: TRBD1 (5 bases). Trimming shortened V by 8 bases and J by 4 bases, and 18 bases separated the two germline ends. CDR3 length: 15 residues. Looked up from germline, CDR1 is SNHLY and CDR2 is FYNNEI. Here the CDR3 reads CASAPGNSGNQPQHF. CDR3 DNA: TGTGCCAGCGCCCCAGGGAACAGCGGGAATCAGCCCCAGCATTTT.

The CDR3 sequence: CASSEAGTVSGNTIYF. The CDR3, as DNA: TGTGCCAGCAGCGAGGCTGGGACAGTCTCTGGAAACACCATATATTTT. The rearrangement joins TRBV9 to TRBJ1-3; the match to TRBD1 covers 7 bases. The CDR3 is 16 residues long. The V gene end was trimmed by 3 bases and the J gene end by 0 bases; junction bases not matched to a gene: 6. Germline values: CDR1 SGDLS, CDR2 YYNGEE. Drawing the rest from reference TRBV9 and TRBJ1-3, the complete variable domain is DSGVTQTPKHLITATGQRVTLRCSPRSGDLSVYWYQQSLDQGLQFLIQYYNGEERAKGNILERFSAQQFPDLHSELNLSSLELGDSALYFCASSEAGTVSGNTIYFGEGSWLTVV.

This clonotype was picked up many times. The chain employs TRBV28 and TRBJ1-2; unclear D gene. In germline, CDR1 is MDHEN, CDR2 SYDVKM. This CDR3 has 11 residues. Trimming left V 8 bases short and J 8 bases short, with 12 bases between. The CDR3 nucleotides are TGTGCCAGCGGTGCCGCGCGGGGCTACACCTTC. Amino acids: CASGAARGYTF.

This clonotype was found many times. The J gene is TRBJ1-1, the V gene TRBV12-3 or TRBV12-4; a possible D gene is TRBD1 (5 bases). The CDR3 is 15 residues long. Trimming took 9 bases from V and 0 from J, leaving 17 bases between them. Written as DNA, the CDR3 is TGTGCCAGTTCCAGGGCCGACACCATGAACACTGAAGCTTTCTTT. Amino acids: CASSRADTMNTEAFF.

This clonotype appeared a few times. J is TRBJ2-2 and V is TRBV25-1; TRBD2 matches 7 bases. The CDR3 contains 14 residues. V shed 3 bases and J 3 bases; nucleotides not matched to a gene: 1. Germline V gives CDR1 MGHDK, CDR2 SYGVNS. CDR3 sequence (DNA): TGTGCCAGCAGTGATCGGGAGGACACCGGGGAGCTGTTTTTT. This gives the protein CASSDREDTGELFF.

Many counts were recorded for this clonotype. The chain employs TRBV30 and TRBJ1-6, with a tentative D call TRBD1 (6 bases). V lost 2 bases and J 7 bases, leaving 12 bases between the germline ends. Germline V gives CDR1 GTSNPN, CDR2 SVGIG (reference sequence). The CDR3 totals 14 residues. For the CDR3, the DNA is TGTGCCTGGAGTACGGGACACGGCAATTCACCCCTCCACTTT. This encodes CAWSTGHGNSPLHF.

This clonotype has ten or more counts. The chain is built from TRBV3-1 and TRBJ1-1, with D possibly matching TRBD1 (6 bases). The CDR3 extends over 13 amino acids. Germline V gene data show CDR1 as LGHDT and CDR2 as YNNKEL (reference sequence). The V gene lost 4 bases and the J gene lost 8 bases, with 14 bases spanning the gap. The CDR3 reads CASSPTNREEAFF. In DNA form, the CDR3 reads TGTGCCAGCAGCCCGACGAACAGGGAAGAAGCTTTCTTT.

The genes are TRBV2 and TRBJ2-1, with 11 positions matching TRBD2. Trimming removed 8 bases from V and 3 bases from J; junction bases left unmatched: 6. The CDR3 sequence is 15 residues long. Per germline, CDR1 SNHLY and CDR2 FYNNEI. This CDR3 is CASAPLAGDYNEQFF. CDR3 nucleotide sequence: TGTGCCAGCGCCCCACTAGCGGGAGACTACAATGAGCAGTTCTTC.

The sample holds many counts of this clonotype. The V and J genes are TRBV6-1 and TRBJ2-7, with 9 bases identical to TRBD1. There are 15 residues in the CDR3. V lost 4 bases and J lost 7; bases outside the gene matches: 11. CDR1 is MNHNS, CDR2 SASEGT, per germline. Written as DNA, the CDR3 is TGTGCCAGCAGTGCCCCCGGGACAGGGCGGAGAGAGCAGTACTTC. Encoded protein: CASSAPGTGRREQYF.

The genes are TRBV20-1 and TRBJ2-3, with 15 positions matching TRBD2. Per the germline V gene, CDR1 is DFQATT and CDR2 is SNEGSKA (reference sequence). With 1 base clipped from V and 0 bases from J, the junction kept 11 bases outside the gene matches. The CDR3 covers 20 residues. The CDR3 nucleotides are TGCAGTGCTAGAGTAGGATCCGGGACTAGCGGGAGGAGGAGCACAGATACGCAGTATTTT. Its protein product is CSARVGSGTSGRRSTDTQYF.

This clonotype was observed at least ten times. V and J are TRBV9 and TRBJ1-1, with TRBD1 matching over 10 bases. The CDR3 covers 16 residues. J was trimmed by 1 base and V by 0 bases; bases with no gene match: 3. Looked up from germline, CDR1 is SGDLS and CDR2 is YYNGEE. For the CDR3, the DNA is TGTGCCAGCAGCGTAGGGACAGGGGGTTGGAACACTGAAGCTTTCTTT. Translated, it gives CASSVGTGGWNTEAFF.

The chain combines TRBV29-1 with TRBJ2-3; 11 bases match TRBD2. Germline V gives CDR1 SQVTM, CDR2 ANQGSEA. The length of the CDR3 is 17 residues. The J segment lost 5 bases and the V segment lost 0 bases, leaving 10 bases of the junction unmatched. The CDR3 region has the DNA TGCAGCGTTGAAGAGTTGGCTAGCGGGAGGAATATAGATACGCAGTATTTT. Translation: CSVEELASGRNIDTQYF.

This chain connects TRBV6-1 to TRBJ2-7; unclear D gene. Germline CDR1 is MNHNS and CDR2 is SASEGT. V was cut by 4 bases and J by 0 bases, with 13 bases left in between. This CDR3 spans 15 amino acids. CDR3 coding DNA: TGTGCCAGCAGTGGCCAGGATCGTAGCTCCTACGAGCAGTACTTC. Its protein product is CASSGQDRSSYEQYF.

This clonotype was observed at least ten times. The J gene is TRBJ2-1, the V gene TRBV7-6; 11 bases are a match to TRBD1. The CDR3 consists of 14 residues. The junction had 8 bases not matched to a gene; V was cut back by 8 bases and J by 8 bases. From germline, CDR1 is SGHVS and CDR2 FNYEAQ. CDR3 sequence (DNA): TGTGCCAGCGGGGACAGGGGGGTACATCATGAGCAGTTCTTC. It encodes CASGDRGVHHEQFF. The entire variable domain, with the rest obtained from reference TRBV7-6 and TRBJ2-1, is as follows: GAGVSQSPRYKVTKRGQDVALRCDPISGHVSLYWYRQALGQGPEFLTYFNYEAQQDKSGLPNDRFSAERPEGSISTLTIQRTEQRDSAMYRCASGDRGVHHEQFFGPGTRLTVL.

The sample holds a few counts of this clonotype. The CDR3 ends on some other residue instead of the conserved phenylalanine or tryptophan, so this is likely a read error. The chain employs TRBV2 and TRBJ2-3, with a tentative D call TRBD2 (6 bases). The germline gives CDR1 SNHLY, CDR2 FYNNEI. The CDR3 loop spans 18 amino acids. Between the trimmed V and J ends, which lost 3 bases and 0 bases, there was a span of 19 bases. CDR3 nucleotide sequence: TGTGCCAGCAGTGATGGTTTTCTGGACTACCCTAGCACAGATACGCAGTATCTT. It encodes CASSDGFLDYPSTDTQYL.

The chain links TRBV19 to TRBJ2-1, with 8 bases identical to TRBD2. V lost 2 bases to trimming and J lost 5 bases; unmatched junction nucleotides: 2. Germline-derived CDR1 and CDR2 are LNHDA and SQIVND (reference sequence). The CDR3 is 14 residues long. In DNA form, the CDR3 reads TGTGCCAGTAGTATAACTAGCGGTAACAATGAGCAGTTCTTC. Translated, it gives CASSITSGNNEQFF.